Below, 25 T cell receptor beta chains from the same sample are listed, as sequenced in a study of T cells in Graves' hyperthyroidism and ophthalmopathy (dated by TCRdb to the late 2010s). The receptor library was made with multiplex PCR. Instrument on record: Illumina HiSeq 2000. The TCR beta CDR3 regions were amplified from RNA transcripts. A first-round RT-PCR of the TCR CDR3 used the HTBI primer set with the Qiagen OneStep RT-PCR kit. Using fastp at Q25 and MiXCR, TCRdb reprocessed the public reads and kept productive beta chains. A single entry per CDR3 protein holds the most common genes and DNA from its merged rows. The sample has roughly 550,000 distinct CDR3 sequences on record, around 15% of them singletons. 25% to 30% of the sample comes from the top ten. The specimen was blood. All receptors come from a woman aged 30 to 39 with Graves' ophthalmopathy.

Many counts were recorded for this clonotype. The CDR3 coding sequence is TGTGCCAGCAGTCCCGGTACGTGGGAGCAGTACTTC. Protein sequence: CASSPGTWEQYF. This chain links TRBV28 with TRBJ2-7; D unclear. The CDR3 totals 12 residues. V shed 5 bases and J shed 7 bases, with 12 bases lying between them. Germline V gene data show CDR1 as MDHEN and CDR2 as SYDVKM. The variable domain in full, completed from reference TRBV28 and TRBJ2-7, reads DVKVTQSSRYLVKRTGEKVFLECVQDMDHENMFWYRQDPGLGLRLIYFSYDVKMKEKGDIPEGYSVSREKKERFSLILESASTNQTSMYLCASSPGTWEQYFGPGTRLTVT.

This clonotype was counted ten times or more. The CDR3 spells CASSLFPAGGPTDTQYF. CDR3 coding DNA: TGTGCCAGCAGTTTATTCCCAGCGGGAGGGCCGACAGATACGCAGTATTTT. This chain joins TRBV28 and TRBJ2-3; TRBD2 aligns across 10 bases. There are 17 residues in the CDR3. Trimming removed 1 base from V and 3 bases from J; junction bases left unmatched: 7. Looked up from germline, CDR1 is MDHEN and CDR2 is SYDVKM.

This clonotype was seen many times. This rearrangement joins TRBV29-1 to TRBJ1-2; TRBD1 agrees at 7 bases. CDR3 size: 13 residues. Germline assignment: CDR1 SQVTM and CDR2 ANQGSEA. In nucleotides, the CDR3 is TGCATGTGCCGGGACAGAGATAACTATGGCTACACCTTC. Protein: CMCRDRDNYGYTF. Drawing the rest from reference TRBV29-1 and TRBJ1-2, the complete variable domain is SAVISQKPSRDICQRGTSLTIQCQVDSQVTMMFWYRQQPGQSLTLIATANQGSEATYESGFVIDKFPISRPNLTFSTLTVSNMSPEDSSIYLCMCRDRDNYGYTFGSGTRLTVV.

V gene TRBV20-1 combines with J gene TRBJ2-1, with D tentatively TRBD1 or TRBD2 (5 bases each). The CDR3 length is 11 residues. V was trimmed by 5 bases and J by 8 bases, leaving 10 bases between them. Germline assignment: CDR1 DFQATT and CDR2 SNEGSKA (reference sequence). The CDR3 loop reads CSAYRGHEQFF. For the CDR3, the DNA is TGCAGTGCTTACCGGGGCCATGAGCAGTTCTTC.

In DNA, the CDR3 is TGTGCCAGCAGCTCCGGGAGATTCTATGGCTACACCTTC. Encoded protein: CASSSGRFYGYTF. The genes are TRBV5-6 and TRBJ1-2; D gene ambiguous. Germline CDR1 is SGHDT and CDR2 is YYEEEE. Deletions cut 3 bases from V and 4 bases from J, with 10 bases between. This CDR3 has 13 residues.

This clonotype was counted only a few times. The chain is built from TRBV18 and TRBJ2-5; TRBD2 might be the D (5 bases). CDR1 and CDR2 (germline): KGHSH, LQKENI. The CDR3 extends over 17 amino acids. Trimming left V 4 bases short and J 0 bases short, with 18 bases between. The CDR3 DNA sequence: TGTGCCAGCTCACTGCCCTTGAGTAGCGTGAACCAAGAGACCCAGTACTTC. Amino acids: CASSLPLSSVNQETQYF.

This clonotype was counted at least ten times. J is TRBJ1-1 and V is TRBV3-1; D might be TRBD1 (5 bases). Per the germline V gene, CDR1 is LGHDT and CDR2 is YNNKEL (reference sequence). The CDR3 loop spans 17 amino acids. V lost 2 bases and J 2 bases, leaving 18 bases between the germline ends. The CDR3, as DNA: TGTGCCAGCAGCCAATACACGGGGCAGATAGTCAACACTGAAGCTTTCTTT. Protein product: CASSQYTGQIVNTEAFF.

The V gene is TRBV19, the J gene TRBJ1-1; weak D call: TRBD1 (5 bases). V lost 5 bases and J lost 1, with 11 bases in between. CDR1 is LNHDA and CDR2 is SQIVND in the germline V gene (reference sequence). The CDR3 loop spans 14 amino acids. The CDR3 protein is CASSEETENTEAFF. CDR3 nucleotide sequence: TGTGCCAGTAGTGAGGAGACAGAGAACACTGAAGCTTTCTTT.

CDR3 loop: CASSYPSGGGPDTQYF. CDR3 in DNA: TGTGCCAGCAGTTACCCTAGCGGAGGGGGCCCAGATACGCAGTATTTT. The chain has TRBV6-2 or TRBV6-3 and TRBJ2-3; D might be TRBD1 or TRBD2, each matching 7 bases. This CDR3 is 16 amino acids long. V lost 2 bases to trimming and J lost 4 bases, with 16 bases between them. Germline loops: CDR1 MNHEY, CDR2 SVGEGT.

This clonotype showed up just a few times. The chain links TRBV20-1 to TRBJ2-3, with TRBD1 identical over 10 bases. CDR3 length equals 14 residues. The germline gives CDR1 DFQATT, CDR2 SNEGSKA (reference sequence). J gave up 7 bases and V 4 bases, and 8 bases lay outside the gene matches. The CDR3 reads CSATGTGDSNTQYF. CDR3 nucleotides: TGCAGTGCTACCGGGACAGGGGATTCGAATACGCAGTATTTT.

The chain joins TRBV19 to TRBJ1-2; 8 bases fit TRBD1. Germline V CDR1 and CDR2: LNHDA, SQIVND (reference sequence). The V and J ends lost 5 bases and 1 base, in that order; junction bases with no gene match: 12. The CDR3 has 17 amino acids. The CDR3 spells CASSEGPGQGGNYGYTF. The CDR3 region has the DNA TGTGCCAGTAGTGAAGGCCCCGGACAGGGTGGTAACTATGGCTACACCTTC.

The chain joins TRBV7-9 to TRBJ2-7; D is perhaps TRBD2 (6 bases). CDR3 length equals 14 residues. CDR1 SEHNR and CDR2 FQNEAQ come from the germline V gene (reference sequence). V was cut by 3 bases and J by 7 bases, with 16 bases left in between. CDR3 in amino acids: CASSFGWGVGEQYF. The CDR3 nucleotides are TGTGCCAGCAGCTTCGGCTGGGGGGTTGGTGAGCAGTACTTC.

This clonotype was detected only a few times. The chain carries TRBV7-8 and TRBJ1-6, with D unclear. Deletions cut 5 bases from V and 5 bases from J, with 10 bases between. The germline CDR1 and CDR2 sequences are SGHVS and FQNEAQ. The CDR3 is 14 residues long. The CDR3 nucleotides read TGTGCCAGCAGCCAGGACTTAGATAATTCACCCCTCCACTTT. As protein: CASSQDLDNSPLHF.

This clonotype was observed at least ten times. The gene calls are TRBV5-1 and TRBJ1-1; D might be TRBD1 (6 bases). CDR1 is SGHRS and CDR2 is YFSETQ in the germline V gene. V lost 0 bases to trimming and J lost 7 bases, with 19 bases between them. There are 16 residues in the CDR3. CDR3 residues: CASSLESLHRVDEAFF. DNA of the CDR3: TGCGCCAGCAGCTTGGAAAGTTTGCACAGGGTTGATGAAGCTTTCTTT.

This clonotype was counted at least ten times. The chain carries TRBV18 and TRBJ2-5; D is perhaps TRBD1 or TRBD2 (5 bases each). Germline CDR1 is KGHSH and CDR2 is LQKENI. The CDR3 consists of 15 residues. The V end lost 0 bases, the J end lost 5 bases, and 13 bases lay between the germline ends. The CDR3 nucleotides are TGTGCCAGCTCACCACCGGGACCACTAAAGGAGACCCAGTACTTC. Translating it yields CASSPPGPLKETQYF.

The J gene is TRBJ2-7, the V gene TRBV27; 9 bases align to TRBD2. Germline V lookup: CDR1 MNHEY, CDR2 SMNVEV (reference sequence). This CDR3 has 14 amino acids. J was trimmed by 6 bases and V by 3 bases; bases with no gene match: 6. In nucleotides, the CDR3 is TGTGCCAGCAGTTTTAGCGGGAGTGGAACCGAGCAGTACTTC. Amino acids: CASSFSGSGTEQYF.

V and J are TRBV3-1 and TRBJ2-7; D gene uncertain. The V end was cut by 0 bases, the J end by 4 bases, with 7 bases between. Germline V gene lookup returns CDR1 LGHDT and CDR2 YNNKEL (reference sequence). This CDR3 contains 13 residues. The CDR3 DNA is TGTGCCAGCAGCCAAGATAGGCGATACGAGCAGTACTTC. Amino acids: CASSQDRRYEQYF.

This clonotype was seen ten or more times. The chain is built from TRBV20-1 and TRBJ2-7; TRBD2 agrees at 9 bases. This CDR3 is built from 15 residues. Germline lookup yields CDR1 DFQATT and CDR2 SNEGSKA (reference sequence). Losses at the gene ends were 0 bases for V and 5 bases for J; bases not matched to a gene: 8. The CDR3 DNA reads as TGCAGTGCTAGAGAGGTCCCTAGCGGGATCCACGAGCAGTACTTC. Its translation is CSAREVPSGIHEQYF.

This clonotype was seen repeatedly, ten times or more. The V gene is TRBV20-1, the J gene TRBJ2-2; TRBD2 aligns across 10 bases. With V trimmed by 2 bases and J by 8 bases, 2 bases remained unmatched. Germline CDR1 reads DFQATT; CDR2 reads SNEGSKA (reference sequence). The CDR3 is 13 amino acids. CDR3 region: CSARPTSGGELFF. The CDR3 DNA is TGCAGTGCTAGACCGACTAGCGGGGGGGAGCTGTTTTTT.

In this sample, this clonotype turned up a few times. The V and J genes are TRBV5-1 and TRBJ2-2; 7 nucleotides agree with TRBD2. Germline-derived CDR1 and CDR2 are SGHRS and YFSETQ. V dropped 0 bases and J dropped 7; count of bases not matched to a gene: 6. This CDR3 region has 15 residues. The CDR3, as DNA: TGCGCCAGCAGCTTGGTGCGGGAGAGGGTCGGGGAGCTGTTTTTT. As protein: CASSLVRERVGELFF.

DNA of the CDR3: TGCGCCAGCAGCCAAGAGCAGGACTCCTACGAGCAGTACTTC. As protein: CASSQEQDSYEQYF. The chain combines TRBV4-1 with TRBJ2-7; D remains ambiguous. Germline V gives CDR1 MGHRA, CDR2 YSYEKL. CDR3 length: 14 residues. V lost 0 bases and J lost 0, with 6 bases in between.

This clonotype was found a few times. The chain has TRBV19 and TRBJ2-1; 13 bases line up with TRBD2. The CDR3 runs to 15 residues. Unmatched junction bases numbered 11, after V lost 8 bases and J lost 10 bases. The germline V gene encodes CDR1 LNHDA and CDR2 SQIVND (reference sequence). The CDR3 nucleotides are TGTGCCAGTTTCGGACTAGCGGGGGATCTTTCGGAGCAGTTCTTC. Protein sequence: CASFGLAGDLSEQFF. Full variable domain (rest looked up from reference TRBV19 and TRBJ2-1): DGGITQSPKYLFRKEGQNVTLSCEQNLNHDAMYWYRQDPGQGLRLIYYSQIVNDFQKGDIAEGYSVSREKKESFPLTVTSAQKNPTAFYLCASFGLAGDLSEQFFGPGTRLTVL.

This clonotype was recorded a few times. The chain employs TRBV9 and TRBJ2-1, with 9 bases fitting TRBD1. Germline loops: CDR1 SGDLS, CDR2 YYNGEE. Trimming removed 3 bases from V and 9 bases from J; junction bases left unmatched: 1. The CDR3 is 12 amino acids. The CDR3, as DNA: TGTGCCAGCAGCGGACAGGGGGGTGAGCAGTTCTTC. It encodes CASSGQGGEQFF. Together with reference TRBV9 and TRBJ2-1, the CDR3 gives the full variable domain: DSGVTQTPKHLITATGQRVTLRCSPRSGDLSVYWYQQSLDQGLQFLIQYYNGEERAKGNILERFSAQQFPDLHSELNLSSLELGDSALYFCASSGQGGEQFFGPGTRLTVL.

The sample holds many counts of this clonotype. V gene TRBV2 combines with J gene TRBJ2-1, with 8 bases that match TRBD2. From germline, CDR1 is SNHLY and CDR2 FYNNEI. This CDR3 region has 19 residues. Unmatched junction bases numbered 12, after V lost 2 bases and J lost 0 bases. The CDR3 sequence is CASSESFFKRGSSYNEQFF. CDR3 DNA sequence: TGTGCCAGCAGTGAATCCTTTTTCAAGCGGGGGAGCTCCTACAATGAGCAGTTCTTC.

Many counts were recorded for this clonotype. The gene calls are TRBV6-2 or TRBV6-3 and TRBJ1-5, with 10 bases aligning to TRBD1. Germline lookup yields CDR1 MNHEY and CDR2 SVGEGT. V lost 8 bases, J lost 1 base, and 14 bases stayed unmatched. This CDR3 has 18 residues. CDR3 region: CASQPGQGIGRSNQPQHF. The DNA for the CDR3 is TGTGCCAGCCAACCGGGACAGGGGATCGGTAGGAGCAATCAGCCCCAGCATTTT.